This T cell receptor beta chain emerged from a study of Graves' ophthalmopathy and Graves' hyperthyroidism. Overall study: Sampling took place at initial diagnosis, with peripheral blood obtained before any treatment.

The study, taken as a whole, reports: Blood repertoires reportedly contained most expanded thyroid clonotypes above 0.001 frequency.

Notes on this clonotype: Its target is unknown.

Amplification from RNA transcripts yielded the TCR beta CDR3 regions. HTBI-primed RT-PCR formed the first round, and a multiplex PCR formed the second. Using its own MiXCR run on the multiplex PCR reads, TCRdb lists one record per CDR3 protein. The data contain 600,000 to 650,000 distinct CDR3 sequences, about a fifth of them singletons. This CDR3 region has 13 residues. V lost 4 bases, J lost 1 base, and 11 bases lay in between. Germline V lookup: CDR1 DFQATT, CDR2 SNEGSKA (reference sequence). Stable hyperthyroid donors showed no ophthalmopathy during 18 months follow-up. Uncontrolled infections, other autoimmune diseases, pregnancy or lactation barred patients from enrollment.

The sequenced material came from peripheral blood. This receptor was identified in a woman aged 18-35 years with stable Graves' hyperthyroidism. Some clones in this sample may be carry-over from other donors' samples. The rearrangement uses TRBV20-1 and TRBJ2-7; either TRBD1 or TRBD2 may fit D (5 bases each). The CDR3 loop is CSAMGVFSYEQYF. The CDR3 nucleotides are TGCAGTGCTATGGGGGTGTTTTCCTACGAGCAGTACTTC.